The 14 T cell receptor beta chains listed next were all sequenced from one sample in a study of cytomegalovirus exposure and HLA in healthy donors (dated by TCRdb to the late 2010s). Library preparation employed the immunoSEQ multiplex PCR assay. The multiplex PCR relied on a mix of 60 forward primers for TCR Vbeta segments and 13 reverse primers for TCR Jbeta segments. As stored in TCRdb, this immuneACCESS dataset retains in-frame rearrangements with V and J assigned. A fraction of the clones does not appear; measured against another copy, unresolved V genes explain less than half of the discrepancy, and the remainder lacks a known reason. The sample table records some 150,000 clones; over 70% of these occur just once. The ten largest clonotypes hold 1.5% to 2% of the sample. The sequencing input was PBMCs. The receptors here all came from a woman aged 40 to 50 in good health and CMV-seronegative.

CDR3 sequence reads: CASNPGVANTGELFF. The CDR3 DNA reads TGTGCCAGCAACCCCGGGGTGGCGAACACCGGGGAGCTGTTTTTT. This chain joins TRBV7-8 and TRBJ2-2, with D tentatively TRBD2 (5 bases). The CDR3 is 15 residues long. Germline-derived CDR1 and CDR2 are SGHVS and FQNEAQ. Between the trimmed V and J ends, which lost 7 bases and 0 bases, there was a span of 12 bases. Drawing the rest from reference TRBV7-8 and TRBJ2-2, the complete variable domain is GAGVSQSPRYKVAKRGQDVALRCDPISGHVSLFWYQQALGQGPEFLTYFQNEAQLDKSGLPSDRFFAERPEGSVSTLKIQRTQQEDSAVYLCASNPGVANTGELFFGEGSRLTVL.

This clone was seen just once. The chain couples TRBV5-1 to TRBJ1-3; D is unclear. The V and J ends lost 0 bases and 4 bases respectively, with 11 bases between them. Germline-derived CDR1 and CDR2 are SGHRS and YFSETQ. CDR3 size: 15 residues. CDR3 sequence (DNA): TGCGCCAGCAGCTTGGACCCCGGGAACGGAAACACCATATATTTT. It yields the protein CASSLDPGNGNTIYF.

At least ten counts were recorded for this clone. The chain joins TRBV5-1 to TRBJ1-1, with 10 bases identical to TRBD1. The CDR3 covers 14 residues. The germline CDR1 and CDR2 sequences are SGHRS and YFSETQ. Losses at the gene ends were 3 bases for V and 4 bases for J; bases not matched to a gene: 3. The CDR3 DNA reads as TGCGCCAGCAGCTGGACAGGGGGAACCACTGAAGCTTTCTTT. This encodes CASSWTGGTTEAFF.

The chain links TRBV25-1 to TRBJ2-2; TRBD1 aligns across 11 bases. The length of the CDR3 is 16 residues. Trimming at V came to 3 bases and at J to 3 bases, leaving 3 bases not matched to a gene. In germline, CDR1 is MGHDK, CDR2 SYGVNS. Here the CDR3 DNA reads TGTGCCAGCAGTGAGTGGGGACAGGGGGACACCGGGGAGCTGTTTTTT. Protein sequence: CASSEWGQGDTGELFF.

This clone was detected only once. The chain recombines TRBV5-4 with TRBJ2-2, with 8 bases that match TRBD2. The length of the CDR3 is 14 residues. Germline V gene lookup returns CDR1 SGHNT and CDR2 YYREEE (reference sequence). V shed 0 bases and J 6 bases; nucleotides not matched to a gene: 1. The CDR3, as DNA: TGTGCCAGCAGCTTGGGGACTAGCTCCGGGGAGCTGTTTTTT. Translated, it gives CASSLGTSSGELFF.

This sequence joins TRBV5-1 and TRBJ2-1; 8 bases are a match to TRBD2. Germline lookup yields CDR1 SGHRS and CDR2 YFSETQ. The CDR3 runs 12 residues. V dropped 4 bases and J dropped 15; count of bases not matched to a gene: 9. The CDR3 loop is CASSGPGLGAFF. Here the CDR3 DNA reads TGCGCCAGCAGCGGGCCGGGACTAGGGGCGTTCTTC.

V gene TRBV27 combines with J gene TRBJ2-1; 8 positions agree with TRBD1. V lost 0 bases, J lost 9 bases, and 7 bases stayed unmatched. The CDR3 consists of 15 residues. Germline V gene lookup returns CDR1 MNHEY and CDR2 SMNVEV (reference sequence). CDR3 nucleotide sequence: TGTGCCAGCAGTTTATCAGTGACAGGGGTACTTGAGCAGTTCTTC. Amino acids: CASSLSVTGVLEQFF.

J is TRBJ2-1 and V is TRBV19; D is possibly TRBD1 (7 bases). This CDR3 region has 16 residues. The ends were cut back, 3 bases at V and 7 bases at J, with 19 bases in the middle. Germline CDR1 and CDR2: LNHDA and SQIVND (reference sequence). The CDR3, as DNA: TGTGCCAGTAGTATGGGCGGGACTCCAGGGGGAAATGAGCAGTTCTTC. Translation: CASSMGGTPGGNEQFF.

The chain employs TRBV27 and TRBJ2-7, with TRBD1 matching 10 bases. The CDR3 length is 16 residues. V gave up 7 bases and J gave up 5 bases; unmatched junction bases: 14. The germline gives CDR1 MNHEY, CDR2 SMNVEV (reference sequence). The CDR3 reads CASTKKRGQGNHEQYF. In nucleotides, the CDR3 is TGTGCCAGCACCAAAAAACGGGGACAGGGGAACCACGAGCAGTACTTC.

CDR3 DNA sequence: TGTGCCAGCAGCACCCCCAGACTAGCGGGGGGCCGAACGACCGGGGAGCTGTTTTTT. It encodes CASSTPRLAGGRTTGELFF. The V gene is TRBV9, the J gene TRBJ2-2; 13 bases map to TRBD2. Germline V gives CDR1 SGDLS, CDR2 YYNGEE. The CDR3 totals 19 residues. V shed 4 bases and J 5 bases; nucleotides not matched to a gene: 14.

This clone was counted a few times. The CDR3 sequence: CASSPGLAEGYEQYF. The CDR3 coding sequence is TGCGCCAGCAGCCCGGGACTAGCGGAGGGATACGAGCAGTACTTC. This chain uses TRBV5-1 with TRBJ2-7; 11 nucleotides match TRBD2. The CDR3 consists of 15 residues. V lost 4 bases and J lost 4; bases outside the gene matches: 7. Per the germline V gene, CDR1 is SGHRS and CDR2 is YFSETQ.

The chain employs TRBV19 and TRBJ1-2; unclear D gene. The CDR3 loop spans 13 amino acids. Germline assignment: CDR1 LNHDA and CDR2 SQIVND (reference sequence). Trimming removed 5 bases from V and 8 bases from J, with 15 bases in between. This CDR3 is CASSVTLVSGYTF. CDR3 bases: TGTGCCAGTAGTGTAACTTTGGTAAGCGGCTACACCTTC.

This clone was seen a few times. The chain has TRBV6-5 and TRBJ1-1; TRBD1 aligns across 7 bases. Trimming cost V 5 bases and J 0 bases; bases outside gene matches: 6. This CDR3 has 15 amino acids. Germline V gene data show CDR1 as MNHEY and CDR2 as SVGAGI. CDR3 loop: CASSPGTDLNTEAFF. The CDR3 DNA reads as TGTGCCAGCAGTCCCGGGACAGACTTGAACACTGAAGCTTTCTTT.

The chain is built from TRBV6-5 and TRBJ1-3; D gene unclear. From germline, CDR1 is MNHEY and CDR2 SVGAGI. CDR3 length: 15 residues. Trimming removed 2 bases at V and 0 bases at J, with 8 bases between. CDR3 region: CASSYGPSSGNTIYF. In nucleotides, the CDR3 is TGTGCCAGCAGTTACGGCCCCAGCTCTGGAAACACCATATATTTT.